These T cell receptor beta chains were read from a single sample in a study of CD8+ T cells in alopecia areata. The repertoire was sequenced with immunoSEQ multiplex PCR; TCRdb's copy has only in-frame clones and lacks some. The data contain 200,000 to 250,000 clones, around three fifths of them singletons. The starting material was CD4+ T cells sorted from blood, obtained at week 4, from a patient treated with tofacitinib. These receptors were taken from a human donor with alopecia areata. Each CDR3 is given with its conserved first and last residue. The D gene is left open where the match is weak. Not all rows give a size; the values are once, few, many and, for expanded clones, a class.

CDR3aa | CDR3nt | d_gene | abundance | j_gene | v_gene
CASSRETGETQYF | TGTGCCAGCTCAAGGGAGACGGGGGAGACCCAGTACTTC | NA | NA | TRBJ2-5 | TRBV18
CASSALPGQSPLHF | TGTGCCAGCAGTGCCCTGCCGGGACAATCACCCCTCCACTTT | NA | few | TRBJ1-6 | TRBV27
CASSTTGGGTDTQYF | TGTGCCAGCAGCACTACAGGGGGAGGAACAGATACGCAGTATTTT | TRBD1 | NA | TRBJ2-3 | TRBV7-3
CSASDYTEAFF | TGCAGTGCTTCAGACTACACTGAAGCTTTCTTT | NA | NA | TRBJ1-1 | TRBV20-1
CASRRAVTDTQYF | TGTGCCAGCAGACGAGCGGTGACGGATACGCAGTATTTT | NA | NA | TRBJ2-3 | TRBV2
CASSLREGGSTEAFF | TGCGCCAGCAGCTTGCGTGAGGGAGGTAGCACTGAAGCTTTCTTT | NA | NA | TRBJ1-1 | TRBV5-1
CASSVAGDRETQYF | TGTGCCAGCTCCGTAGCGGGGGATCGAGAGACCCAGTACTTC | TRBD2 | NA | TRBJ2-5 | TRBV7-7
CASSYNRVIYGYTF | TGTGCCAGCAGCTACAACAGGGTGATCTATGGCTACACCTTC | NA | NA | TRBJ1-2 | TRBV5-6
CSGGQEETQYF | TGCAGCGGTGGACAGGAGGAGACCCAGTACTTC | TRBD1 | NA | TRBJ2-5 | TRBV29-1
CASSQRRSSPLHF | TGCGCCAGCAGCCAAAGGCGAAGTTCACCCCTCCACTTT | NA | few | TRBJ1-6 | TRBV4-3
CASSLRDRGRGANVLTF | TGTGCCAGCAGCTTGCGGGACAGGGGGCGAGGGGCCAACGTCCTGACTTTC | TRBD1 | NA | TRBJ2-6 | TRBV5-6
CASRQGQGFNEQFF | TGTGCCAGTAGGCAAGGACAGGGTTTCAATGAGCAGTTCTTC | TRBD1 | NA | TRBJ2-1 | TRBV19
CASSRRLRNEQFF | TGTGCCAGCAGCCGGCGACTCAGAAATGAGCAGTTCTTC | NA | NA | TRBJ2-1 | TRBV5-8
CSVEGWAGTNTDTQYF | TGCAGCGTTGAAGGGTGGGCCGGGACTAACACAGATACGCAGTATTTT | TRBD2 | NA | TRBJ2-3 | TRBV29-1
CAIGGSNEAFF | TGTGCCATCGGGGGAAGCAATGAAGCTTTCTTT | NA | NA | TRBJ1-1 | TRBV10-3
CASSYGLAGEQDTQYF | TGTGCCAGCAGCTACGGACTAGCGGGGGAGCAGGATACGCAGTATTTT | TRBD2 | NA | TRBJ2-3 | TRBV11-2
CASSLDPREDTQYF | TGCGCCAGCAGCTTGGACCCTCGGGAGGATACGCAGTATTTT | NA | NA | TRBJ2-3 | TRBV5-1
CASSEQGRQPQHF | TGTGCCAGCAGTGAGCAGGGCCGACAGCCCCAGCATTTT | NA | NA | TRBJ1-5 | TRBV6-1
CASSFKQVPNTGELFF | TGTGCCAGCAGCTTTAAACAGGTCCCGAACACCGGGGAGCTGTTTTTT | NA | few | TRBJ2-2 | TRBV7-8
CASSQEQPSLGEQYF | TGTGCCAGCAGCCAAGAACAGCCTAGCTTGGGCGAGCAGTACTTC | NA | many | TRBJ2-7 | TRBV14
CAWSNGGNQPQHF | TGTGCCTGGAGTAACGGGGGCAATCAGCCCCAGCATTTT | NA | NA | TRBJ1-5 | TRBV30
CASSREWDEQFF | TGTGCCAGCAGCCGTGAGTGGGATGAGCAGTTCTTC | NA | NA | TRBJ2-1 | TRBV14
CASSVGNSPLHF | TGTGCCAGCAGCGTAGGCAATTCACCCCTCCACTTT | NA | few | TRBJ1-6 | TRBV9
CSVGASGVDTQYF | TGCAGCGTGGGAGCTAGCGGGGTCGATACGCAGTATTTT | TRBD2 | few | TRBJ2-3 | TRBV29-1
CSVDDRDPSNYGYTF | TGCAGCGTTGACGACAGGGACCCTTCTAACTATGGCTACACCTTC | TRBD1 | NA | TRBJ1-2 | TRBV29-1
CAWSPGLGADTQYF | TGTGCCTGGAGTCCGGGACTAGGAGCCGATACGCAGTATTTT | TRBD2 | NA | TRBJ2-3 | TRBV30
CASSRQVDEQYF | TGTGCCAGCAGCAGACAGGTGGACGAGCAGTACTTC | NA | few | TRBJ2-7 | TRBV7-2
CAWSGLAEPFF | TGTGCCTGGAGTGGACTAGCGGAGCCGTTCTTC | TRBD2 | NA | TRBJ2-1 | TRBV30
CASRRSGADNEQFF | TGTGCCAGCAGACGTTCCGGGGCCGACAATGAGCAGTTCTTC | NA | NA | TRBJ2-1 | TRBV7-2
CASMPFRVPYQPQHF | TGTGCCAGCATGCCATTCAGGGTCCCCTATCAGCCCCAGCATTTT | NA | few | TRBJ1-5 | TRBV9
CASTQLGTQYF | TGTGCCAGCACCCAATTGGGTACGCAGTATTTT | NA | NA | TRBJ2-3 | TRBV6-6
CAWSQGGGYTF | TGTGCCTGGAGTCAGGGAGGCGGCTACACCTTC | NA | NA | TRBJ1-2 | TRBV30
CASSRGQGFEKLFF | TGTGCCAGCAGTAGGGGACAGGGTTTTGAAAAACTGTTTTTT | TRBD1 | NA | TRBJ1-4 | TRBV7-2
CASSEFSGGEAFF | TGTGCCAGCAGTGAATTTAGCGGAGGTGAAGCTTTCTTT | NA | NA | TRBJ1-1 | TRBV25-1
CSTGDSYEQYF | TGCAGCACGGGGGACTCCTACGAGCAGTACTTC | NA | NA | TRBJ2-7 | TRBV29-1
CASTPRSGTQQFF | TGTGCCAGCACCCCCAGGTCAGGGACACAGCAGTTCTTC | NA | NA | TRBJ2-1 | TRBV6-1
CASSSLQETQYF | TGTGCCAGCAGCTCTCTACAAGAGACCCAGTACTTC | NA | few | TRBJ2-5 | TRBV7-2
CAWSVPGDSPLHF | TGTGCCTGGAGTGTTCCAGGGGACTCACCCCTCCACTTT | NA | NA | TRBJ1-6 | TRBV30
CASTAGALHYGYTF | TGTGCCAGCACGGCAGGGGCCCTTCACTATGGCTACACCTTC | NA | NA | TRBJ1-2 | TRBV2
CAWSRDRGNYGYTF | TGTGCCTGGAGTAGGGACAGGGGGAACTATGGCTACACCTTC | TRBD1 | NA | TRBJ1-2 | TRBV30
CASSLAGRNTEAFF | TGTGCCAGCAGCTTAGCTGGCAGGAACACTGAAGCTTTCTTT | NA | once | TRBJ1-1 | TRBV7-2